These T cell receptor beta chains were read from a single sample in a study of OX40 agonist ivuxolimab in advanced cancers. The method was immunoSEQ multiplex PCR; TCRdb's version includes in-frame clones alone and lacks a portion of them. The sample lists 50,000 to 65,000 clones; 87% were seen once. Sequenced material: CD4+ or CD8+ T cells sorted from blood, taken in a trial of the OX40 agonist ivuxolimab. The source is an adult with an advanced solid tumor such as melanoma, head and neck, liver or kidney cancer. The CDR3 runs from the conserved cysteine through the conserved F or W. Fields, in order: clone size, D gene, J gene, V gene, CDR3 DNA, CDR3 protein. The D gene is left open where the match is weak. A clone size is listed for some rows: how often the clone was seen (once, few, many), or a class if it is expanded.

abundance: -
d_gene: -
j_gene: TRBJ2-3
v_gene: TRBV7-9
CDR3nt: TGTGCCAGCAGCGGTGGGACTCCTAGGGTAGATACGCAGTATTTT
CDR3aa: CASSGGTPRVDTQYF

abundance: -
d_gene: -
j_gene: TRBJ2-2
v_gene: TRBV7-9
CDR3nt: TGTGCCAGCAGCGCTCTCATGAACACCGGGGAGCTGTTTTTT
CDR3aa: CASSALMNTGELFF

abundance: -
d_gene: TRBD1
j_gene: TRBJ2-3
v_gene: TRBV9
CDR3nt: TGTGCCAGCAGCGTGACGGGGACAGGGGGCTTCTGGGCGCAGTATTTT
CDR3aa: CASSVTGTGGFWAQYF

abundance: -
d_gene: -
j_gene: TRBJ1-2
v_gene: TRBV2
CDR3nt: TGTGCCAGCACTGCGAGACCGGGGCCCCAGGGCGCCTATGGCTACACCTTC
CDR3aa: CASTARPGPQGAYGYTF

abundance: -
d_gene: -
j_gene: TRBJ2-7
v_gene: TRBV19
CDR3nt: TGTGCCAGTAGTTCGGACAGCTACTACGAGCAGTACTTC
CDR3aa: CASSSDSYYEQYF

abundance: -
d_gene: -
j_gene: TRBJ1-2
v_gene: TRBV6-5
CDR3nt: TGTGCCAGCAGTTACCTGGGGCAGGGGTCGGATGGCTACACCTTC
CDR3aa: CASSYLGQGSDGYTF

abundance: -
d_gene: -
j_gene: TRBJ2-2
v_gene: TRBV5-6
CDR3nt: TGTGCCAGCAGCTTGTGGGGCCTCACCGGGGAGCTGTTTTTT
CDR3aa: CASSLWGLTGELFF

abundance: -
d_gene: TRBD1
j_gene: TRBJ1-6
v_gene: TRBV7-9
CDR3nt: TGTGCCAGCAGCTTATTGACAGGGGACCCCCTCCACTTT
CDR3aa: CASSLLTGDPLHF

abundance: -
d_gene: TRBD1
j_gene: TRBJ1-2
v_gene: TRBV28
CDR3nt: TGTGCCAGCAGTCCGGGACAGTACTATGGCTACACCTTC
CDR3aa: CASSPGQYYGYTF

abundance: -
d_gene: -
j_gene: TRBJ1-6
v_gene: TRBV25-1
CDR3nt: TGTGCCAGCAGTATGAGGGGAAATTCACCCCTCCACTTT
CDR3aa: CASSMRGNSPLHF

abundance: few
d_gene: -
j_gene: TRBJ1-2
v_gene: TRBV15
CDR3nt: TGTGCCACCAGTCCCGGAGGGGGGATACATGGCTACACCTTC
CDR3aa: CATSPGGGIHGYTF

abundance: -
d_gene: -
j_gene: TRBJ1-2
v_gene: TRBV10-3
CDR3nt: TGTGCCATCAGTGAGTCGATTGGATATGGCTACACCTTC
CDR3aa: CAISESIGYGYTF

abundance: once
d_gene: -
j_gene: TRBJ2-1
v_gene: TRBV7-2
CDR3nt: TGTGCCAGCAGCTTAAGGTATAGGGACGATGAGCAGTTCTTC
CDR3aa: CASSLRYRDDEQFF

abundance: -
d_gene: TRBD2
j_gene: TRBJ2-1
v_gene: TRBV4-3
CDR3nt: TGCGCCAGCAGCCTTTTGGCGGGGGTCTACAATGAGCAGTTCTTC
CDR3aa: CASSLLAGVYNEQFF

abundance: -
d_gene: -
j_gene: TRBJ1-1
v_gene: TRBV6-1
CDR3nt: TGTGCCAGCAGCCGTTTTCAGGGCACTGAAGCTTTCTTT
CDR3aa: CASSRFQGTEAFF

abundance: -
d_gene: -
j_gene: TRBJ2-5
v_gene: TRBV7-9
CDR3nt: TGTGCCAGCACCGCAGCGGGAGAGACCCAGTACTTC
CDR3aa: CASTAAGETQYF

abundance: -
d_gene: -
j_gene: TRBJ2-7
v_gene: TRBV30
CDR3nt: TGTGCCTGGAATCGGGATCCAAGCTCCTACGAGCAGTACTTC
CDR3aa: CAWNRDPSSYEQYF

abundance: once
d_gene: TRBD1
j_gene: TRBJ2-3
v_gene: TRBV4-1
CDR3nt: TGCGCCAGCAGCCCGAGGACAGGGGAGACAGATACGCAGTATTTT
CDR3aa: CASSPRTGETDTQYF

abundance: -
d_gene: -
j_gene: TRBJ2-1
v_gene: TRBV2
CDR3nt: TGTGCCAGCAGTTTGCTCACGGCAGGGAAGTTCTTC
CDR3aa: CASSLLTAGKFF

abundance: few
d_gene: -
j_gene: TRBJ2-7
v_gene: TRBV6-5
CDR3nt: TGTGCCAGCACTTTTTCAGGGGCCTCCTACGAGCAGTACTTC
CDR3aa: CASTFSGASYEQYF

abundance: once
d_gene: -
j_gene: TRBJ2-5
v_gene: TRBV6-6
CDR3nt: TGTGCCAGCAGGGGGACTCGAGGAGGGGAGACCCAGTACTTC
CDR3aa: CASRGTRGGETQYF

abundance: -
d_gene: TRBD2
j_gene: TRBJ2-3
v_gene: TRBV29-1
CDR3nt: TGCAGCGTTGAGACTAGCGGGAGCGATACGCAGTATTTT
CDR3aa: CSVETSGSDTQYF

abundance: -
d_gene: -
j_gene: TRBJ1-2
v_gene: TRBV15
CDR3nt: TGTGCCACCAGCAGAGGTTACTCTGGCTACACCTTC
CDR3aa: CATSRGYSGYTF

abundance: -
d_gene: TRBD1
j_gene: TRBJ2-3
v_gene: TRBV10-3
CDR3nt: TGTGCCATCAGTGGACAGGGGGAAGGGACAGATACGCAGTATTTT
CDR3aa: CAISGQGEGTDTQYF

abundance: -
d_gene: TRBD2
j_gene: TRBJ2-5
v_gene: TRBV30
CDR3nt: TGTGCCTGGACTAGCGGAGACCAAGAGACCCAGTACTTC
CDR3aa: CAWTSGDQETQYF

abundance: -
d_gene: -
j_gene: TRBJ2-3
v_gene: TRBV5-4
CDR3nt: TGTGCCAGCAGCTTGGACCCGGGTGTTGAAACAGATACGCAGTATTTT
CDR3aa: CASSLDPGVETDTQYF

abundance: -
d_gene: TRBD2
j_gene: TRBJ2-1
v_gene: TRBV2
CDR3nt: TGTGCCAGCAGTTTTACTAGCGGGAGCTCCTACAATGAGCAGTTCTTC
CDR3aa: CASSFTSGSSYNEQFF

abundance: once
d_gene: TRBD2
j_gene: TRBJ2-1
v_gene: TRBV28
CDR3nt: TGTGCCAGCAGTTTCCACAAGGGGACTAGCGGGAGTCAGTATGAGCAGTTCTTC
CDR3aa: CASSFHKGTSGSQYEQFF

abundance: -
d_gene: -
j_gene: TRBJ1-5
v_gene: TRBV5-6
CDR3nt: TGTGCCAGCAGCTTGGGGACAGTCGATCAGCCCCAGCATTTT
CDR3aa: CASSLGTVDQPQHF

abundance: -
d_gene: -
j_gene: TRBJ2-7
v_gene: TRBV6-5
CDR3nt: TGTGCTAGCAGTTACGGCGGGGTTCTTGGGGTCCACGAGCAGTACTTC
CDR3aa: CASSYGGVLGVHEQYF

abundance: -
d_gene: -
j_gene: TRBJ1-5
v_gene: TRBV19
CDR3nt: TGTGCCAGTAGTATGACATCCCAGCCCCAGCATTTT
CDR3aa: CASSMTSQPQHF

abundance: -
d_gene: -
j_gene: TRBJ2-3
v_gene: TRBV5-6
CDR3nt: TGTGCCAGCAAGCTGTGGAGCACTTGGACAGATACGCAGTATTTT
CDR3aa: CASKLWSTWTDTQYF

abundance: -
d_gene: -
j_gene: TRBJ1-3
v_gene: TRBV2
CDR3nt: TGTGCCACCTCACGGGACATCTCTGAAAACACCATATATTTT
CDR3aa: CATSRDISENTIYF

abundance: -
d_gene: TRBD2
j_gene: TRBJ2-1
v_gene: TRBV30
CDR3nt: TGTGCCTGGAATAAAGCCGGGACTAGCGGGATTTTGTTCTTC
CDR3aa: CAWNKAGTSGILFF

abundance: -
d_gene: -
j_gene: TRBJ2-7
v_gene: TRBV18
CDR3nt: TGTGCCAGCTCACCACTGGGTTACGAGCAGTACTTC
CDR3aa: CASSPLGYEQYF